This T cell receptor beta chain originates from a study of T cells after posttransplantation cyclophosphamide. About this clone itself: The target antigen is unknown.

Study-level results: Donor CD8+ memory clones often dominated recipient blood repertoires at later times. Blood and skin or GI T cell repertoires showed limited TRB overlap. After PTCy, TRB diversity resembled that of CNI/methotrexate controls.

CDR3 length: 12 residues. Trimming removed 7 bases at V and 5 bases at J, with 11 bases between. Germline values: CDR1 PRHDT, CDR2 FYEKMQ (reference sequence). TCRdb's copy holds only in-frame clones and misses some; the assay was immunoSEQ multiplex PCR. The sample lists 30,000 or so clones; approximately 90% were seen once. The sequenced material came from PBMCs. The chain has TRBV13 and TRBJ1-1; no firm D call. The TCR originated in a woman aged 40 to 55 with a blood cancer, CMV-positive, and with a related stem cell donor. CDR3 DNA: TGTGCCAGCACCCTTCTTACAACTGAAGCTTTCTTT. It translates to CASTLLTTEAFF.